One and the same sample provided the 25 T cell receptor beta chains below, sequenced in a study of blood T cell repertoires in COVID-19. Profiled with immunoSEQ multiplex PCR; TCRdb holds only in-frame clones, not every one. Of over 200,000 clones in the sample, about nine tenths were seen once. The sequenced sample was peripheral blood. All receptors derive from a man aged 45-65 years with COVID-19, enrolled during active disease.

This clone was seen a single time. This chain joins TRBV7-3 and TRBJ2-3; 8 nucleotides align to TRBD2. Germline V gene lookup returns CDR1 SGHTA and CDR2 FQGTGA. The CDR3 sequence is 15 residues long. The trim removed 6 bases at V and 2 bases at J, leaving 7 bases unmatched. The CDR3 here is CASSPGLAFTDTQYF. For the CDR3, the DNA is TGTGCCAGCAGTCCCGGACTAGCATTCACAGATACGCAGTATTTT.

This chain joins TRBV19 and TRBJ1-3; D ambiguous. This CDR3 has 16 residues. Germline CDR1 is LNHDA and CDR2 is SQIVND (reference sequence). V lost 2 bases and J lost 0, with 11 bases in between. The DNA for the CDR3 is TGTGCCAGTAGTATAAGTGGGCTCCGCTCTGGAAACACCATATATTTT. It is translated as CASSISGLRSGNTIYF.

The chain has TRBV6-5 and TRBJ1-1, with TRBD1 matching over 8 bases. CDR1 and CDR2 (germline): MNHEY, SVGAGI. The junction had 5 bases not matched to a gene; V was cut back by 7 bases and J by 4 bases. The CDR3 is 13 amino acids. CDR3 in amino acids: CASNRQGSTEAFF. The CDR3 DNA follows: TGTGCCAGCAACCGACAGGGGAGCACTGAAGCTTTCTTT.

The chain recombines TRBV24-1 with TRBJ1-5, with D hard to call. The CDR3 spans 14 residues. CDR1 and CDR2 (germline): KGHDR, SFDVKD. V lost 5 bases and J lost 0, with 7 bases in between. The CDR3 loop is CATSAGYSNQPQHF. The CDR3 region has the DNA TGTGCCACCAGTGCGGGGTATAGCAATCAGCCCCAGCATTTT.

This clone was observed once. The CDR3 DNA reads TGTGCCAGCAGCCCGTCACAGGCAGCTTATGGCTACACCTTC. Protein product: CASSPSQAAYGYTF. The rearrangement uses TRBV3-1 (or the pseudogene TRBV3-2) and TRBJ1-2; maybe TRBD1 (5 bases). Germline V gene data show CDR1 as LGHDT and CDR2 as YNNKEL (reference sequence). The ends were cut back, 4 bases at V and 5 bases at J, with 14 bases in the middle. This CDR3 is 14 amino acids long.

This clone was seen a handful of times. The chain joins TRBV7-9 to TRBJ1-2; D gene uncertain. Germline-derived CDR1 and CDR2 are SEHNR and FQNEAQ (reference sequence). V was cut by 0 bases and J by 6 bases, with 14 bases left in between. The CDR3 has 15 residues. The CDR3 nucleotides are TGTGCCAGCAGCTTAGCGTGGGAGGGAACTAATGGCTACACCTTC. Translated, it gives CASSLAWEGTNGYTF.

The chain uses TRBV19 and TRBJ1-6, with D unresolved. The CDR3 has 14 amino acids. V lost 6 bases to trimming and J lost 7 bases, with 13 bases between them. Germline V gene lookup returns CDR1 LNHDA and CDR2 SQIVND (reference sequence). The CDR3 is CASRSGRQNSPLHF. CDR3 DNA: TGTGCCAGTAGGAGCGGAAGACAAAATTCACCCCTCCACTTT. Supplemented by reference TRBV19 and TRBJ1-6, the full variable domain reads DGGITQSPKYLFRKEGQNVTLSCEQNLNHDAMYWYRQDPGQGLRLIYYSQIVNDFQKGDIAEGYSVSREKKESFPLTVTSAQKNPTAFYLCASRSGRQNSPLHFGNGTRLTVT.

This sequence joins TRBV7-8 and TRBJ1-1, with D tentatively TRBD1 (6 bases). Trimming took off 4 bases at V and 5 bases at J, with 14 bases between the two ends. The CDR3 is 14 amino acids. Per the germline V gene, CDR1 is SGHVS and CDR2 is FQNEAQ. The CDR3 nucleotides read TGTGCCAGCAGCTCCGAGGCAGGGGTAACTGAAGCTTTCTTT. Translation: CASSSEAGVTEAFF.

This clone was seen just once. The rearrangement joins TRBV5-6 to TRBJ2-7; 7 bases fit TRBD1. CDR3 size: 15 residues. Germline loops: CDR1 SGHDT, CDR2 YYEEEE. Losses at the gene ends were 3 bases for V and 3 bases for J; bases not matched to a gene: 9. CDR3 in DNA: TGTGCCAGCAGCTCAACAGGGGATTATTTCTACGAGCAGTACTTC. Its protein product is CASSSTGDYFYEQYF.

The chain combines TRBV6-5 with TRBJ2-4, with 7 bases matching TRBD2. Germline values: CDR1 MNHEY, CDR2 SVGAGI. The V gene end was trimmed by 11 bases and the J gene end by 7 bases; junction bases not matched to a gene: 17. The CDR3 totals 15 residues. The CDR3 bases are TGTGCCGGCACGACTCGGAGCGGGGTCAGGAACATTCAGTACTTC. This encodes CAGTTRSGVRNIQYF.

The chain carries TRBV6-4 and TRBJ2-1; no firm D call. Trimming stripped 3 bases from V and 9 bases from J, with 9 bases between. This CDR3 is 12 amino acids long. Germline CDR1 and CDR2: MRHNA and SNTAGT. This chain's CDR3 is CASSESGSEQFF. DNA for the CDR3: TGTGCCAGCAGTGAATCAGGAAGTGAGCAGTTCTTC.

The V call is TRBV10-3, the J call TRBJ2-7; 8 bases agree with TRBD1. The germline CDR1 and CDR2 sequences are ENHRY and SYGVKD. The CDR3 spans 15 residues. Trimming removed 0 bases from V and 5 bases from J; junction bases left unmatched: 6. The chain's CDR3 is CAISESTGAGNEQYF. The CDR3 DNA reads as TGTGCCATCAGTGAGTCGACAGGGGCGGGGAACGAGCAGTACTTC.

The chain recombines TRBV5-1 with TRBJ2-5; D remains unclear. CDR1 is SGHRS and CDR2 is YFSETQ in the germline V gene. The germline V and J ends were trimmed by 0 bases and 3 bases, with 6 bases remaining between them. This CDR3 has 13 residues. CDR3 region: CASSLVVKETQYF. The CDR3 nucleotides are TGCGCCAGCAGCTTGGTTGTCAAAGAGACCCAGTACTTC.

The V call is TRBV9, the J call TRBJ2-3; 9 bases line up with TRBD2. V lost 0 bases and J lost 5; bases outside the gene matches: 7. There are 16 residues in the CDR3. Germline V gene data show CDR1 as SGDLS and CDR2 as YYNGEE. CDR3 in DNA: TGTGCCAGCAGCGTAGCCGCGGGAGGGGTTGGAGATACGCAGTATTTT. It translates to CASSVAAGGVGDTQYF.

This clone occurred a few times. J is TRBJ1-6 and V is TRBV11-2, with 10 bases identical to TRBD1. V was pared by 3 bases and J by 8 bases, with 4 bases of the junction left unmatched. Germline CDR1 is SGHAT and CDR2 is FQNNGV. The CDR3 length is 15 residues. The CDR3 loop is CASSFPGQGYSPLHF. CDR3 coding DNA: TGTGCCAGCAGCTTCCCGGGACAGGGGTATTCACCCCTCCACTTT.

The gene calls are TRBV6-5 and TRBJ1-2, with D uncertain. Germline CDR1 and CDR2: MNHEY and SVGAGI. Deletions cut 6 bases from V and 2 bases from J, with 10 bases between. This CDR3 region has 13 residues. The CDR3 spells CASRDTANYGYTF. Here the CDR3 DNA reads TGTGCCAGCAGAGATACAGCAAACTATGGCTACACCTTC.

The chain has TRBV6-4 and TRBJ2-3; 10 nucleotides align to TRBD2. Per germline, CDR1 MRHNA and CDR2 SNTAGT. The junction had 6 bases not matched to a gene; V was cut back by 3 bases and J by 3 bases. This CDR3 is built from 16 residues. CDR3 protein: CASSEASGGATDTQYF. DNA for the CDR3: TGTGCCAGCAGTGAAGCAAGCGGGGGGGCGACAGATACGCAGTATTTT.

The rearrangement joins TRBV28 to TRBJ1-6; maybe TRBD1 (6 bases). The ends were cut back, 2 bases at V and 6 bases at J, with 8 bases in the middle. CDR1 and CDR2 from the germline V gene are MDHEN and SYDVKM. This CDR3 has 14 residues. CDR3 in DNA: TGTGCCAGCAGTTTAGGCAGGGGTAATTCACCCCTCCACTTT. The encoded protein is CASSLGRGNSPLHF.

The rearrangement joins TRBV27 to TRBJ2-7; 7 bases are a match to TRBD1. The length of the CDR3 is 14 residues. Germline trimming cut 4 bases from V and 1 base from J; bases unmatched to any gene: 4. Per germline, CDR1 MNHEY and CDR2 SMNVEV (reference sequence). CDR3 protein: CASSSWDSSYEQYF. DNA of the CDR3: TGTGCCAGCAGTTCCTGGGACAGTTCCTACGAGCAGTACTTC.

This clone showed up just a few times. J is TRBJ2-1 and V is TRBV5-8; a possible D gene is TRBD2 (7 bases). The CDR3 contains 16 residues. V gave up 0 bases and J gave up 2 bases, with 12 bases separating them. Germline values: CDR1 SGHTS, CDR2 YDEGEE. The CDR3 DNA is TGTGCCAGCAGCTTGGATTTGGGGGGGCCCTACAATGAGCAGTTCTTC. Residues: CASSLDLGGPYNEQFF.

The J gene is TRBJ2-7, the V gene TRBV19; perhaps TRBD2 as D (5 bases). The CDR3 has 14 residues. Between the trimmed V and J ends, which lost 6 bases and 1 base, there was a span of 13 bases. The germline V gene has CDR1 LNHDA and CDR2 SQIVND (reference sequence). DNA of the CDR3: TGTGCCAGTAGGGAGTCGGGAACATCCTACGAGCAGTACTTC. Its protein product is CASRESGTSYEQYF.

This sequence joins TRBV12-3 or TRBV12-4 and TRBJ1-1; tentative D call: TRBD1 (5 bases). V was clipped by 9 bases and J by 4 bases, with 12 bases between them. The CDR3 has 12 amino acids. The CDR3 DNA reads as TGTGCCAGTCGCGGGGGGAGCACTGAAGCTTTCTTT. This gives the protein CASRGGSTEAFF.

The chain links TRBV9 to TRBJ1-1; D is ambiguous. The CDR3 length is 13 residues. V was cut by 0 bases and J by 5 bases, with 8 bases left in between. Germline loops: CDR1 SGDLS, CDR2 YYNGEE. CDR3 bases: TGTGCCAGCAGCGTAGATGAGGGAACTGAAGCTTTCTTT. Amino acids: CASSVDEGTEAFF.

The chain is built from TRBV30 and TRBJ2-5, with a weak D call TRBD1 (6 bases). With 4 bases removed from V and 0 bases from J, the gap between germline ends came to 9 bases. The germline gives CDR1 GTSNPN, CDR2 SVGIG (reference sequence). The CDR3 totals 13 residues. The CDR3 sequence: CAWTRGYQETQYF. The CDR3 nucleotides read TGTGCCTGGACAAGGGGGTACCAAGAGACCCAGTACTTC.

The CDR3 DNA is TGTGCCAGCAGGATAGCGGAGGCGGGGAGCGGGGAGCTGTTTTTT. Its translation is CASRIAEAGSGELFF. This chain uses TRBV6-5 with TRBJ2-2; TRBD2 is a possible D gene (6 bases). Trimming took off 6 bases at V and 7 bases at J, with 18 bases between the two ends. The CDR3 covers 15 residues. CDR1 MNHEY and CDR2 SVGAGI come from the germline V gene.